Reported below is one TCR beta chain. Its antigen is currently unknown. These data are taken from a study of cytomegalovirus exposure and HLA in healthy donors. Study-level findings and limits: In vitro, three CMV-associated chains proved specific for CMV antigens.

Profiling relied on immunoSEQ multiplex PCR, and the TCRdb table lists in-frame clones only, not all of them. The sample consists of 160,000 or so clones, less than 90% of them appearing once. Germline V gene sequence: CDR1 LNHDA, CDR2 SQIVND (reference sequence). J lost 4 bases, V lost 5 bases, and 6 bases had no gene match. The CDR3 has 14 residues. This clonotype was obtained from a young man in good health and CMV-seropositive. The source material was PBMCs. The chain has TRBV19 and TRBJ2-3; 7 bases map to TRBD2. The CDR3 region has the DNA TGTGCCAGTAGTGAGCGGGATGCGGCAGATACGCAGTATTTT. Amino acids: CASSERDAADTQYF. The entire variable domain, with the rest obtained from reference TRBV19 and TRBJ2-3, is as follows: DGGITQSPKYLFRKEGQNVTLSCEQNLNHDAMYWYRQDPGQGLRLIYYSQIVNDFQKGDIAEGYSVSREKKESFPLTVTSAQKNPTAFYLCASSERDAADTQYFGPGTRLTVL.